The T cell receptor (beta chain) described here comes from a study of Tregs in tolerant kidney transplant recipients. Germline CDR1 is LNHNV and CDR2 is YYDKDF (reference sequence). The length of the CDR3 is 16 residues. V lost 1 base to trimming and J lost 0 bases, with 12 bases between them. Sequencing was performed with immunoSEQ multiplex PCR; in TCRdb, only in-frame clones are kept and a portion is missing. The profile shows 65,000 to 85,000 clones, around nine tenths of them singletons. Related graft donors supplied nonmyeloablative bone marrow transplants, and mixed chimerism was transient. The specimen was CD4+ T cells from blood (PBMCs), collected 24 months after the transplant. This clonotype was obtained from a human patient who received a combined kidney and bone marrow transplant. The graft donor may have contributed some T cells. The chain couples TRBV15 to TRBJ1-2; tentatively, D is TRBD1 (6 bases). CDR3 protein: CATSRVAGATNYGYTF. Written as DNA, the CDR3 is TGTGCCACCAGCAGAGTGGCGGGGGCTACTAACTATGGCTACACCTTC.